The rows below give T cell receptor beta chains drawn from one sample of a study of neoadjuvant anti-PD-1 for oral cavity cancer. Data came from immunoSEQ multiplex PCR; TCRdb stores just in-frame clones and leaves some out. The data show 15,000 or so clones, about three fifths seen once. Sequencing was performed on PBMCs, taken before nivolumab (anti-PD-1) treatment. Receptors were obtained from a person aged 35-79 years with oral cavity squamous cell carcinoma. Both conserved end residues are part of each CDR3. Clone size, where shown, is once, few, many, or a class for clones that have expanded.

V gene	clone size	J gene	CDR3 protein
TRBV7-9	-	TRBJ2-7	CASRPDLSYEQYF
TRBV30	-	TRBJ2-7	CAWSNRGDEQYF
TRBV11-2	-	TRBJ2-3	CASSLVAGFPDTQYF
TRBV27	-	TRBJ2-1	CASSPLGAGEINEQFF
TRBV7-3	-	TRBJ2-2	CASTTPQGAGNGELFF
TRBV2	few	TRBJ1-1	CASSEEVSVNTEAFF
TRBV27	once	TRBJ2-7	CASSLSSTLKGTLYEQYF
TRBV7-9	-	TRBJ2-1	CASSFPQGVGNEQFF
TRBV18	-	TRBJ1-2	CASSPQDSRANYGYTF
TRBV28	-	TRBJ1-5	CASTSLRRGDQPQHF
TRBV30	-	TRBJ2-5	CAWSVFGGRETQYF
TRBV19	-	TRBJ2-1	CASSHSPGQLYNEQFF
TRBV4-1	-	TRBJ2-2	CASSQPLAGGGELFF
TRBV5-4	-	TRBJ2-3	CASRSREADTQYF
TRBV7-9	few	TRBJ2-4	CASSLSQGPAYF
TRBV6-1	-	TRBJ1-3	CASSRQVNSGNTIYF
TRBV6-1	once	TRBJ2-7	CASSELAGVSGEQYF
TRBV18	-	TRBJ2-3	CASSPFTDTQYF
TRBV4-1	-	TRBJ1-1	CASSSRHTEAFF